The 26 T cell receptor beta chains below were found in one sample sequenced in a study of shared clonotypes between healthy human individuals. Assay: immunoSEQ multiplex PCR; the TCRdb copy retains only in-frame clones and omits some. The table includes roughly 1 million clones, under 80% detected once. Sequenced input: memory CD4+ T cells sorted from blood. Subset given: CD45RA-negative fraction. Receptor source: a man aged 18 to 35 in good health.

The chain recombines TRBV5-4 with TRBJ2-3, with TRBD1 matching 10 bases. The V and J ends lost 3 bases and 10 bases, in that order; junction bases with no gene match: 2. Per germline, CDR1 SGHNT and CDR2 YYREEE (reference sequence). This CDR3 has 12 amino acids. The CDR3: CASSWTGGAQYF. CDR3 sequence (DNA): TGTGCCAGCAGCTGGACAGGGGGTGCGCAGTATTTT. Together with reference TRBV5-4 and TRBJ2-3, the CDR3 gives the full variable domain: ETGVTQSPTHLIKTRGQQVTLRCSSQSGHNTVSWYQQALGQGPQFIFQYYREEENGRGNFPPRFSGLQFPNYSSELNVNALELDDSALYLCASSWTGGAQYFGPGTRLTVL.

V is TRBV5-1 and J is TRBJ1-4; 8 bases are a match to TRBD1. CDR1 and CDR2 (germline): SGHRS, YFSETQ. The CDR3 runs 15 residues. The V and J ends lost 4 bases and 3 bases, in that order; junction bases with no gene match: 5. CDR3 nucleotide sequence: TGCGCCAGCAGCGCCCAGGGGGCCCCTAATGAAAAACTGTTTTTT. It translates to CASSAQGAPNEKLFF.

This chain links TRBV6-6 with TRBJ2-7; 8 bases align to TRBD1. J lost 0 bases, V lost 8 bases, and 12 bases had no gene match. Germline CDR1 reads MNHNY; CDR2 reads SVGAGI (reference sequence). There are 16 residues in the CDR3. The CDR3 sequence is CASGERDRRGSYEQYF. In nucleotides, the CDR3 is TGTGCCAGCGGGGAACGGGACAGGAGGGGCTCCTACGAGCAGTACTTC.

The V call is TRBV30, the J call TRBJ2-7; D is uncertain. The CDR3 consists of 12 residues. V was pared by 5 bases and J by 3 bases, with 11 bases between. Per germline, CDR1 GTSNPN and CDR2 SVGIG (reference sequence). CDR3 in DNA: TGTGCCTGGTCTCACGACGTCTACGAGCAGTACTTC. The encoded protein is CAWSHDVYEQYF.

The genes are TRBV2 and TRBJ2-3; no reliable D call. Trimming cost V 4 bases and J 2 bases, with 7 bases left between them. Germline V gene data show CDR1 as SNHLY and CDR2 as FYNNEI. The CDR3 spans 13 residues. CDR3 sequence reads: CASSGQTTDTQYF. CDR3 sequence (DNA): TGTGCCAGCAGTGGACAAACCACAGATACGCAGTATTTT. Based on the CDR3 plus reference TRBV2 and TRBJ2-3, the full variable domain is EPEVTQTPSHQVTQMGQEVILRCVPISNHLYFYWYRQILGQKVEFLVSFYNNEISEKSEIFDDQFSVERPDGSNFTLKIRSTKLEDSAMYFCASSGQTTDTQYFGPGTRLTVL.

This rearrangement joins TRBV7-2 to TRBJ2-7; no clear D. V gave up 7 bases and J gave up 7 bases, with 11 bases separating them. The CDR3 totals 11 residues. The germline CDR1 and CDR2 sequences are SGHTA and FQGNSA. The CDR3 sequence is CASTEAIEQYF. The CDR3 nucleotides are TGTGCCAGCACTGAGGCAATTGAGCAGTACTTC.

CDR3: CASSLVTGMLRGQYF. The DNA for the CDR3 is TGTGCCAGCAGCTTGGTGACAGGGATGCTACGAGGGCAGTACTTC. The chain carries TRBV5-4 and TRBJ2-7, with TRBD1 matching 7 bases. The V gene's germline CDR1 is SGHNT and CDR2 YYREEE (reference sequence). This CDR3 has 15 residues. Trimming cost V 0 bases and J 9 bases; bases outside gene matches: 12.

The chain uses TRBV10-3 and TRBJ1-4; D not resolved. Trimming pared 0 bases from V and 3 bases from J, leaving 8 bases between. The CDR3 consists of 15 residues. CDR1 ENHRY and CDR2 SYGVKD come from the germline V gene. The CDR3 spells CAISESGRPNEKLFF. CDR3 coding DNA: TGTGCCATCAGTGAGTCGGGCAGACCTAATGAAAAACTGTTTTTT.

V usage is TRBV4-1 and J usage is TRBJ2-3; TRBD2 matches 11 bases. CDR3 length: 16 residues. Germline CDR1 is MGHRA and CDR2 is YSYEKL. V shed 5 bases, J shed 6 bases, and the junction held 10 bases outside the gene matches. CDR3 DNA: TGCGCCAGCAGCGTCGGGACTAGCGGATTCTCGGATACGCAGTATTTT. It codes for CASSVGTSGFSDTQYF.

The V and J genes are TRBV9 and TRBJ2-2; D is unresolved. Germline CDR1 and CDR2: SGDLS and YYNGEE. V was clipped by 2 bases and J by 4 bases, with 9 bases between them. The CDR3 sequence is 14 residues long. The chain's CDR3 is CASSVGTFTGELFF. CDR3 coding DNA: TGTGCCAGCAGCGTGGGCACCTTCACCGGGGAGCTGTTTTTT.

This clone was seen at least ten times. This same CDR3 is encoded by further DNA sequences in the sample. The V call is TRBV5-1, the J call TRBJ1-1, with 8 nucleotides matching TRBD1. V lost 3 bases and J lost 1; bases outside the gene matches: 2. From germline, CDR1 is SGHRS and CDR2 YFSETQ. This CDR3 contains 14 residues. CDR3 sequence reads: CASSSGTGNTEAFF. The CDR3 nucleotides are TGCGCCAGCAGCTCTGGGACAGGGAACACTGAAGCTTTCTTT.

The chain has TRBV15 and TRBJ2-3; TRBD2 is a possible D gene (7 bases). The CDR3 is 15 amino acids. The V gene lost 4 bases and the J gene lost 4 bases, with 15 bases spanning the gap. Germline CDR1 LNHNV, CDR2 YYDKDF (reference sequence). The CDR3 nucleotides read TGTGCCACCAGCACCAGAAGGGGGGGCGCAGATACGCAGTATTTT. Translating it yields CATSTRRGGADTQYF.

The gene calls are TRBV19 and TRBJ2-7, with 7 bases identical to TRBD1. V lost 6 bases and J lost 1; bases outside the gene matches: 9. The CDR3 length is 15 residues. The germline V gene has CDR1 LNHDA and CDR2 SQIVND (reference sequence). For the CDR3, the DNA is TGTGCCAGTAGCACCGGGACAGAGTCTTCCTACGAGCAGTACTTC. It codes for CASSTGTESSYEQYF.

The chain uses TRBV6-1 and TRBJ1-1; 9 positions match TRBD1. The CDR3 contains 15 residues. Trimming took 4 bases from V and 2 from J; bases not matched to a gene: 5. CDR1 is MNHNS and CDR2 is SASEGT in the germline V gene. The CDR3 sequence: CASSGQGGGNTEAFF. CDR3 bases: TGTGCCAGCAGTGGACAGGGGGGAGGAAACACTGAAGCTTTCTTT.

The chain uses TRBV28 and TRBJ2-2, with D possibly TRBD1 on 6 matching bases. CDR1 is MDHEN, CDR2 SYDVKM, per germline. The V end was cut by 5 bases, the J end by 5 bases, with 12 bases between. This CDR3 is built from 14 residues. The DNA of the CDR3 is TGTGCCAGCAGTCCACAGGGTTGGACCGGGGAGCTGTTTTTT. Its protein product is CASSPQGWTGELFF.

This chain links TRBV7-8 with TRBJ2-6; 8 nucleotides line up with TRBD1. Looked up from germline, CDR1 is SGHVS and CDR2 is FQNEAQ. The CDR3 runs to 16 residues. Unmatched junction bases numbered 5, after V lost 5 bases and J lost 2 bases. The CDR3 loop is CASSPRTGPGANVLTF. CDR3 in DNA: TGTGCCAGCAGCCCTAGGACAGGGCCTGGGGCCAACGTCCTGACTTTC.

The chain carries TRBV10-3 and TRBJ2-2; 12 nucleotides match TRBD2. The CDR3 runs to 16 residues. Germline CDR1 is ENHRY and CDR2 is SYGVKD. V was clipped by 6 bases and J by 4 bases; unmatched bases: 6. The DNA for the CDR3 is TGTGCCATCAGCGCCGGGACTAGCGGGCTCACCGGGGAGCTGTTTTTT. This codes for CAISAGTSGLTGELFF.

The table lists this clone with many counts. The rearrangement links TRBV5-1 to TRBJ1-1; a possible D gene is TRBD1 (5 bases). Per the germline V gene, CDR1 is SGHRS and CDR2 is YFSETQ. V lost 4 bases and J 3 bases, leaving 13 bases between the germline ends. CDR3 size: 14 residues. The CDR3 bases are TGCGCCAGCAGCGTAACGACGACAGACACTGAAGCTTTCTTT. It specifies CASSVTTTDTEAFF.

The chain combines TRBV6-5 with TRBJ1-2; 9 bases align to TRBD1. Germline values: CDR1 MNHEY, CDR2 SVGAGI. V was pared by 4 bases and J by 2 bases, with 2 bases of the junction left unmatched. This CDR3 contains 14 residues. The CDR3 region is CASSSGTGNYGYTF. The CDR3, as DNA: TGTGCCAGCAGTTCCGGGACAGGGAACTATGGCTACACCTTC.

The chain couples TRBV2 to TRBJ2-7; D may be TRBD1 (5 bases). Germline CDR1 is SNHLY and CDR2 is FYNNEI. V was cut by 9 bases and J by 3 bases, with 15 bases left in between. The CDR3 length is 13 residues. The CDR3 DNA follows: TGTGCCAGTACCAGGGAAGCTGTCTACGAGCAGTACTTC. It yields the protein CASTREAVYEQYF.

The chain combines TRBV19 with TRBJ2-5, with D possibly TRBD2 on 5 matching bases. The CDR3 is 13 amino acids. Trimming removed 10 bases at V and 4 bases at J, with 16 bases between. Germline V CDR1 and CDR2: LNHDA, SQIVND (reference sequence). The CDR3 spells CATPPRRVETQYF. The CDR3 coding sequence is TGTGCCACACCCCCCCGGCGGGTAGAGACCCAGTACTTC.

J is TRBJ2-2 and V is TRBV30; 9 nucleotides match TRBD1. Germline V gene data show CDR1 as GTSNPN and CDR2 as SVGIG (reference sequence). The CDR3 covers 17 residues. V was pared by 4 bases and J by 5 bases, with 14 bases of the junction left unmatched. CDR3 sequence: CAWTLPGQGLGTGELFF. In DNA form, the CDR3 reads TGTGCCTGGACCTTACCGGGACAGGGTCTGGGTACCGGGGAGCTGTTTTTT.

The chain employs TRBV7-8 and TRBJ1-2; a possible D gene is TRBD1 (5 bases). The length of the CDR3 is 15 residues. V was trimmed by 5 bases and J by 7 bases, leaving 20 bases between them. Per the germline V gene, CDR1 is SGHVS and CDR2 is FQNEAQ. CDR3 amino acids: CASSNIGTVGFGYTF. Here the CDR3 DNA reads TGTGCCAGCAGCAACATCGGGACTGTGGGATTTGGCTACACCTTC.

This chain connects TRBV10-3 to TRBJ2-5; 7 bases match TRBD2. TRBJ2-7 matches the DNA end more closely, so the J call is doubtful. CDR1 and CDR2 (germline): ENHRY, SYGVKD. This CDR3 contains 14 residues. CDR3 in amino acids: CAISEREASYEQYF. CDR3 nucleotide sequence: TGTGCCATCAGTGAGCGGGAGGCCTCCTACGAGCAGTACTTC.

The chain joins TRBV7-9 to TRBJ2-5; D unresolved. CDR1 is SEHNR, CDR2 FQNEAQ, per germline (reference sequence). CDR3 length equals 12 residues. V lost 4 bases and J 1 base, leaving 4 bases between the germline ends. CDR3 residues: CASSSTQETQYF. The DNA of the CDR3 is TGTGCCAGCAGCTCCACCCAAGAGACCCAGTACTTC.

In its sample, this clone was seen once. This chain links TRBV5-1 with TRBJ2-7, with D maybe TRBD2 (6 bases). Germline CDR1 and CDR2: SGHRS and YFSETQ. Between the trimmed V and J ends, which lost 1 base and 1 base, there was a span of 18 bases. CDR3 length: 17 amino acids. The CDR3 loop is CASSLPPVGGPSYEQYF. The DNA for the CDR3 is TGCGCCAGCAGCTTGCCACCCGTGGGGGGTCCATCCTACGAGCAGTACTTC.